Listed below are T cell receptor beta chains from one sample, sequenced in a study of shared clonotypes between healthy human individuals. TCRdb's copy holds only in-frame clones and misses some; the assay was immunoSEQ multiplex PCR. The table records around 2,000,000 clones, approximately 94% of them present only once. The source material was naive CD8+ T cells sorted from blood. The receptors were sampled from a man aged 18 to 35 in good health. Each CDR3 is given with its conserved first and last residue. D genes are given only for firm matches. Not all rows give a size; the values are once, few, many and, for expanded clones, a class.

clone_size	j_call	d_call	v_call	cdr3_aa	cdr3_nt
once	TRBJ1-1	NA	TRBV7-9	CASVGTENTEAFF	TGTGCCAGCGTGGGGACGGAGAACACTGAAGCTTTCTTT
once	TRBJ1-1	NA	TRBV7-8	CASSLVPPSNTEAFF	TGTGCCAGCAGCTTAGTCCCGCCTTCGAACACTGAAGCTTTCTTT
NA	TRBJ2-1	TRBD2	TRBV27	CASSLAGGTQYEQFF	TGTGCCAGCAGTCTAGCGGGAGGGACTCAATATGAGCAGTTCTTC
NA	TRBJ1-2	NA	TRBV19	CASGERTPLYGYTF	TGTGCCAGCGGTGAAAGGACACCTTTATATGGCTACACCTTC
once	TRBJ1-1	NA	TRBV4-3	CASSQRENRRSFVNTEAFF	TGCGCCAGCAGCCAAAGGGAAAACAGGAGGAGTTTCGTGAACACTGAAGCTTTCTTT
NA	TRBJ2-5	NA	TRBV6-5	CASSYARGRQETQYF	TGTGCCAGCAGTTATGCCAGGGGTCGGCAAGAGACCCAGTACTTC
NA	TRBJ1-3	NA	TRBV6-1	CASSDGTPFGNTIYF	TGTGCCAGCAGTGACGGGACCCCGTTTGGAAACACCATATATTTT
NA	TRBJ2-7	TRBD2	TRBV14	CASSQEIGTTSGGHEQYF	TGTGCCAGCAGCCAAGAGATCGGAACAACTAGCGGCGGGCACGAGCAGTACTTC
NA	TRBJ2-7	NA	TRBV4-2	CASSQERQGHHEQYF	TGTGCCAGCAGCCAAGAGAGGCAGGGACACCACGAGCAGTACTTC
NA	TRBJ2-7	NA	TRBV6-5	CASSYEAGYEQYF	TGTGCCAGCAGTTACGAGGCAGGGTACGAGCAGTACTTC
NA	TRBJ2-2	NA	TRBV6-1	CASRVGRSGTGELFF	TGTGCCAGCAGGGTCGGGAGAAGTGGCACCGGGGAGCTGTTTTTT
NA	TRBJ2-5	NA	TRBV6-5	CASSLWTRETQYF	TGTGCCAGCAGTTTATGGACCAGAGAGACCCAGTACTTC
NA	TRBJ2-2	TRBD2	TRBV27	CASSTAPAGDGTGELFF	TGTGCCAGCTCCACCGCCCCAGCGGGGGACGGGACCGGGGAGCTGTTTTTT
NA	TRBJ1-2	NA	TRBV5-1	CASSFSDYGYTF	TGCGCCAGCAGCTTTTCCGACTATGGCTACACCTTC
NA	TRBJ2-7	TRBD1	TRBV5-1	CASSLGAGTGDYEQYF	TGCGCCAGCAGCTTGGGGGCAGGGACAGGGGATTACGAGCAGTACTTC
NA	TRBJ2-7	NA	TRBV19	CASSIGFDSVYEQYF	TGTGCCAGTAGTATAGGCTTTGACAGCGTCTACGAGCAGTACTTC
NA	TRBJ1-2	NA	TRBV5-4	CASSLVPGDLYGYTF	TGTGCCAGCAGCTTGGTCCCAGGGGACCTCTATGGCTACACCTTC
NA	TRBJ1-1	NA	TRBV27	CASSLFPGTEAFF	TGTGCCAGCAGTTTATTTCCCGGCACTGAAGCTTTCTTT
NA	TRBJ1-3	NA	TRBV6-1	CASSEALGDSADTIYF	TGTGCCAGCAGTGAAGCGCTGGGGGACTCGGCGGACACCATATATTTT
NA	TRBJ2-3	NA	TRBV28	CASSKDTQYF	TGTGCCAGCAGTAAAGATACGCAGTATTTT
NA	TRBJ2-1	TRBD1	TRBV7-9	CASSLVPTGGDFNEQFF	TGTGCCAGCAGCTTAGTCCCCACAGGGGGCGATTTCAATGAGCAGTTCTTC
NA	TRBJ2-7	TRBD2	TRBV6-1	CASSESGGAGEQYF	TGTGCCAGCAGTGAGAGCGGGGGGGCCGGCGAGCAGTACTTC
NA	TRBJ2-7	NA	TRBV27	CASSLSGLRRSAPLFEQYF	TGTGCCAGCAGTTTATCGGGGCTTAGACGGAGTGCCCCATTGTTCGAGCAGTACTTC
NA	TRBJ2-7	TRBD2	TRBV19	CASSIELLTSGFSYEQYF	TGTGCCAGTAGTATAGAATTGTTGACTAGCGGATTCTCCTACGAGCAGTACTTC
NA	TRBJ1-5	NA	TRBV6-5	CASRLRQYNQPQHF	TGTGCCAGCAGACTACGACAGTACAATCAGCCCCAGCATTTT
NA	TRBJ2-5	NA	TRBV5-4	CASSSPGETQYF	TGTGCCAGCAGCTCCCCCGGGGAGACCCAGTACTTC
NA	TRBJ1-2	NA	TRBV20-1	CSAPGGYTF	TGCAGTGCTCCCGGTGGCTACACCTTC
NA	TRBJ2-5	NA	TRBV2	CASSEIASKETQYF	TGTGCCAGCAGTGAAATTGCTAGCAAAGAGACCCAGTACTTC
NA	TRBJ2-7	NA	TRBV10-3	CAITEEGLSAPYEQYF	TGTGCCATCACCGAAGAGGGACTCTCGGCCCCCTACGAGCAGTACTTC
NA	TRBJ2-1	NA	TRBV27	CASSPSVGESYNEQFF	TGTGCCAGCAGTCCAAGTGTGGGGGAATCCTACAATGAGCAGTTCTTC
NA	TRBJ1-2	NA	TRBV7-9	CASDGSIFLYGYTF	TGTGCCAGCGACGGTTCCATTTTTCTTTATGGCTACACCTTC
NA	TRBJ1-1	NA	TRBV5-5	CASSVRIMNTEAFF	TGTGCCAGCAGCGTCCGGATCATGAACACTGAAGCTTTCTTT
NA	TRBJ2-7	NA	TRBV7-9	CASQGRPSYEQYF	TGTGCCAGCCAGGGTAGGCCCTCCTACGAGCAGTACTTC
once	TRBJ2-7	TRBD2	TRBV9	CASSVVGRLRTRWNEQYF	TGTGCCAGCAGCGTAGTGGGCAGGTTAAGGACTAGGTGGAACGAGCAGTACTTC
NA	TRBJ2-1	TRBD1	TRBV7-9	CASSSTGTGSFWEQFF	TGTGCCAGCAGCTCAACCGGGACAGGGAGCTTCTGGGAGCAGTTCTTC
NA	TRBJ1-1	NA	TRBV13	CASSFENPEAFF	TGTGCCAGCAGTTTCGAGAACCCTGAAGCTTTCTTT
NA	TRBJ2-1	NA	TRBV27	CASSLHPPGGEQFF	TGTGCCAGCAGTCTCCATCCGCCGGGTGGTGAGCAGTTCTTC
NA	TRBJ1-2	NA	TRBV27	CASSLSQGFGYGYTF	TGTGCCAGCAGTTTATCCCAGGGATTTGGTTATGGCTACACCTTC
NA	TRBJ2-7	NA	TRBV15	CATSWRGGDYEQYF	TGTGCCACCAGCTGGAGGGGTGGGGACTACGAGCAGTACTTC
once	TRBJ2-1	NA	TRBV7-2	CASSLGGFSYNEQFF	TGTGCCAGCAGCTTAGGAGGCTTCTCCTACAATGAGCAGTTCTTC
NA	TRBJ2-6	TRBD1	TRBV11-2	CASTPAGQGFSGANVLTF	TGTGCCAGCACCCCCGCGGGACAGGGGTTCTCTGGGGCCAACGTCCTGACTTTC
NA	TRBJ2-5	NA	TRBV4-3	CASSQDRAGRETQYF	TGCGCCAGCAGCCAAGATCGGGCAGGCAGAGAGACCCAGTACTTC
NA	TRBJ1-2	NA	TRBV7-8	CASSTGSGQAGGYTF	TGTGCCAGCAGCACAGGGTCGGGCCAGGCGGGCGGCTACACCTTC
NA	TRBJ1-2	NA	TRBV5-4	CASSHPGLENYGYTF	TGTGCCAGCAGCCACCCGGGTTTAGAGAACTATGGCTACACCTTC
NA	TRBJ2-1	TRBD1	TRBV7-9	CASSVGTGYPSANEQFF	TGTGCCAGCAGCGTGGGGACAGGGTATCCGTCGGCGAATGAGCAGTTCTTC
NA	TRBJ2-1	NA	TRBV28	CASSSISLPSYNEQFF	TGTGCCAGCAGTTCGATTAGCCTCCCGTCCTACAATGAGCAGTTCTTC
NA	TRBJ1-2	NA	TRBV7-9	CASSLDQGTNYGYTF	TGTGCCAGCAGCTTGGACCAGGGGACTAACTATGGCTACACCTTC